This TCR beta chain was identified during a study of Graves' ophthalmopathy and Graves' hyperthyroidism. The V gene lost 5 bases and the J gene lost 2 bases, with 28 bases spanning the gap. CDR1 SGHTA and CDR2 FQGNSA come from the germline V gene. This CDR3 region has 19 residues. Amplified material comprised TCR beta CDR3 regions derived from RNA transcripts. An initial RT-PCR round employing HTBI primers preceded a second-round multiplex PCR. Each CDR3 protein is one row after TCRdb ran MiXCR on the multiplex PCR reads. The top ten hold over 8% of the sample, which has hundreds of thousands of distinct CDR3 sequences, around 15% seen once. This clonotype was picked up many times.

The TCR comes from a woman aged 25 to 39 with Graves' ophthalmopathy. The chain has TRBV7-2 and TRBJ2-7; a possible D gene is TRBD1 (5 bases). Sequenced input: blood. CDR3 in DNA: TGTGCCAGCAGCCCAAGCCCCTTGGGGCTCCGAAATATAACCTACGAGCAGTACTTC. Protein sequence: CASSPSPLGLRNITYEQYF.